One sample yielded the 2 T cell receptor beta chains listed below, sequenced in a study of cytomegalovirus exposure and HLA in healthy donors. Using immunoSEQ multiplex PCR, the repertoire was profiled, and TCRdb retains in-frame clones only, with some absent. Here the sample spans 130,000 to 150,000 clones, about 88% being singletons. The sample comprised PBMCs. These receptors all come from a woman between 18 and 29 years old in good health and CMV-seropositive.

This chain joins TRBV19 and TRBJ2-6; tentative D call: TRBD2 (5 bases). Trimming left V 3 bases short and J 1 base short, with 7 bases between. There are 15 residues in the CDR3. Germline loops: CDR1 LNHDA, CDR2 SQIVND (reference sequence). In DNA form, the CDR3 reads TGTGCCAGTAGTATTCGCGGGTCTGGGGCCAACGTCCTGACTTTC. Translated: CASSIRGSGANVLTF. The full variable domain, rest sourced from reference TRBV19 and TRBJ2-6, is DGGITQSPKYLFRKEGQNVTLSCEQNLNHDAMYWYRQDPGQGLRLIYYSQIVNDFQKGDIAEGYSVSREKKESFPLTVTSAQKNPTAFYLCASSIRGSGANVLTFGAGSRLTVL.

The chain joins TRBV19 to TRBJ2-5; 10 bases fit TRBD1. Germline CDR1 is LNHDA and CDR2 is SQIVND (reference sequence). V was pared by 1 base and J by 4 bases, with 3 bases of the junction left unmatched. The CDR3 loop spans 15 amino acids. The CDR3 DNA reads TGTGCCAGTAGTATAGGGGACAGGGGAGGAGAGACCCAGTACTTC. This translates into CASSIGDRGGETQYF.